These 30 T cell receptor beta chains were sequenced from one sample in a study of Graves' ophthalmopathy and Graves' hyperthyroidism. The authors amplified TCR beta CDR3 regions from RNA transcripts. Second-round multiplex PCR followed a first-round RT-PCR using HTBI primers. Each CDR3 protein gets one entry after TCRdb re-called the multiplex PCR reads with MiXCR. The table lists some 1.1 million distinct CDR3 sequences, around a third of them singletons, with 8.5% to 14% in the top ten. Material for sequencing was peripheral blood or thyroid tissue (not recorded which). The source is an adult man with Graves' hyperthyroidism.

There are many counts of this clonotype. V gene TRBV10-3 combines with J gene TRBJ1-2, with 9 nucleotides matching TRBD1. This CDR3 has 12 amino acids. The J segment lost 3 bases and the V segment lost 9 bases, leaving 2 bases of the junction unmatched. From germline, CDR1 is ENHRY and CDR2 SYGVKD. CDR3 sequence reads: CAIGQGYYGYTF. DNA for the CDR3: TGTGCCATAGGACAGGGGTACTATGGCTACACCTTC.

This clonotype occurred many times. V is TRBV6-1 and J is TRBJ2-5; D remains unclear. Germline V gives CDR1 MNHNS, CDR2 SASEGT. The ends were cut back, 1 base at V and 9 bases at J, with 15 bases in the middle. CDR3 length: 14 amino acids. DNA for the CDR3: TGTGCCAGCAGTGAAGTCGGTAGAGAAACGGCCCAGTACTTC. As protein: CASSEVGRETAQYF.

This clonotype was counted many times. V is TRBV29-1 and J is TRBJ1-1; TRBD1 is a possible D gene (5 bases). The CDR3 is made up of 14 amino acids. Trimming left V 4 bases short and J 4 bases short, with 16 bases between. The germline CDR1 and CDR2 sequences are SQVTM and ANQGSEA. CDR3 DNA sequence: TGCAGCGTTGGAGGGGCAGGGCGTGCCACTGAAGCTTTCTTT. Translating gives CSVGGAGRATEAFF.

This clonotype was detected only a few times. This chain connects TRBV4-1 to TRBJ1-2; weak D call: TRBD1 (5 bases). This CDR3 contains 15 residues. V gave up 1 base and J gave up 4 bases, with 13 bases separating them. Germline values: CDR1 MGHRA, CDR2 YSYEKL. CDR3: CASSQGGEGFYGYTF. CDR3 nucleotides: TGCGCCAGCAGCCAAGGAGGGGAGGGTTTCTATGGCTACACCTTC.

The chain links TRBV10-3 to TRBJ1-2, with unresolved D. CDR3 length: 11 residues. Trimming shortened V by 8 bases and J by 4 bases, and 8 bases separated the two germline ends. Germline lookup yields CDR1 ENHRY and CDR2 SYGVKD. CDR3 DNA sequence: TGTGCCATCCCCGGGTTCTATGGCTACACCTTC. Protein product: CAIPGFYGYTF.

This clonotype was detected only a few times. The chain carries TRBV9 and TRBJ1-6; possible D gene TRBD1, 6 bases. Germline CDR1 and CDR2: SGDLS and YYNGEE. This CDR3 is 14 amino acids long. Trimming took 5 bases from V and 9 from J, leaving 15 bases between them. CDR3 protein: CASSESRGASPLHF. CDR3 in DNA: TGTGCCAGCAGTGAATCTAGGGGGGCTTCACCCCTCCACTTT.

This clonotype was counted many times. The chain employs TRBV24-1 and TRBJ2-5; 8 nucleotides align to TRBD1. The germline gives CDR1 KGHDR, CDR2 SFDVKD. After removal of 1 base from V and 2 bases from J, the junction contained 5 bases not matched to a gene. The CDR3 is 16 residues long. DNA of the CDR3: TGTGCCACCAGTGATTTCCGACAGGGGAGGCAAGAGACCCAGTACTTC. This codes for CATSDFRQGRQETQYF.

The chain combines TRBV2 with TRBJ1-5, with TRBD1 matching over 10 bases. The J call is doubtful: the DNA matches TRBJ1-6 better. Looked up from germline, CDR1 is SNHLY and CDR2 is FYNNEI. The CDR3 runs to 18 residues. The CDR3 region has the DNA TGTGCCAGCAGCCATGGGACAGGGGCGAATCTCGATAATTCACCCCTCCACTTT. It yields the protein CASSHGTGANLDNSPLHF.

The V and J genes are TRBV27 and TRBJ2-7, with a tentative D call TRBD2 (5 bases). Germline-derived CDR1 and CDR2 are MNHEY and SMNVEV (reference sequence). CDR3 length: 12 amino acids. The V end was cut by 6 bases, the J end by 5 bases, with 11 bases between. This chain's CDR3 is CASRYRGNEQYF. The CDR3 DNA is TGTGCCAGCAGATACCGAGGGAACGAGCAGTACTTC.

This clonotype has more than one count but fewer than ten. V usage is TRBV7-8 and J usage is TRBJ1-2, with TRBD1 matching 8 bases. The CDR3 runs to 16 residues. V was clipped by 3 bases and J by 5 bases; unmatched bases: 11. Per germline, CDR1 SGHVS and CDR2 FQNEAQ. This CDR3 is CASSFQRDRGAYGYTF. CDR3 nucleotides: TGTGCCAGCAGCTTCCAACGAGACAGGGGCGCTTATGGCTACACCTTC.

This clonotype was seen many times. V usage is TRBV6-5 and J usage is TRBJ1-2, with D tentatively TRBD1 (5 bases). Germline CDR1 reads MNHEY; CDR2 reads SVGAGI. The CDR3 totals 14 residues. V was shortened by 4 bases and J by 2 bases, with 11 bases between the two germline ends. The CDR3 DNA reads TGTGCCAGCAGTTGGACGGGACGGAACTATGGCTACACCTTC. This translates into CASSWTGRNYGYTF.

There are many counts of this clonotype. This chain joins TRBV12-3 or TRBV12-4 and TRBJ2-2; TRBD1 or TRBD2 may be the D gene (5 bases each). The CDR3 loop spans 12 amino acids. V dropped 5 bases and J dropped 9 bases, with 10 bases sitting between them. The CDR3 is CASSPRDRELFF. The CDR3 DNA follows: TGTGCCAGCAGTCCTAGGGACCGGGAGCTGTTTTTT.

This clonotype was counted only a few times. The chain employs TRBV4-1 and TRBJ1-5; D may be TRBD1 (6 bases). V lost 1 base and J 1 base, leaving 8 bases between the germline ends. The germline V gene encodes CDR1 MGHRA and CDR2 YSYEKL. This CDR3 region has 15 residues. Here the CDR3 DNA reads TGCGCCAGCAGCCAAGGGGACAAGAGCAATCAGCCCCAGCATTTT. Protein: CASSQGDKSNQPQHF.

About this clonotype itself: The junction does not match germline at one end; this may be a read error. Here the CDR3 DNA reads TGTGCCAGCAGCCACGATCAGGTACAGCCCCAGCATTTT. Its translation: CASSHDQVQPQHF. The J gene is TRBJ1-5, the V gene TRBV4-1; D gene uncertain. CDR1 MGHRA and CDR2 YSYEKL come from the germline V gene. CDR3 size: 13 residues.

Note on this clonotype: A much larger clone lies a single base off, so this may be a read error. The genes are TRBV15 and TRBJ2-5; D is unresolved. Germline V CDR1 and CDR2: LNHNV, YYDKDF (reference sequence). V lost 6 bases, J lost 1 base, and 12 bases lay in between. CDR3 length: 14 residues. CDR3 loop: CATRRAALQETQYF. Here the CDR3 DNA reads TGTGCCACCAGAAGGGCTGCCCTCCAAGAGACCCAGTACTTC.

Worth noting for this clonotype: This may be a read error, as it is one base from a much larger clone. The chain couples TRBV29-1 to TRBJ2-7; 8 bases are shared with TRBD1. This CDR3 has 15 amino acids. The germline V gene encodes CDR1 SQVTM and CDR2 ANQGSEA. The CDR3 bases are TGCAGCGTTGAAGGTGGGACAGGTCCAACCTACGAGCAGTGCTTC. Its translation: CSVEGGTGPTYEQCF.

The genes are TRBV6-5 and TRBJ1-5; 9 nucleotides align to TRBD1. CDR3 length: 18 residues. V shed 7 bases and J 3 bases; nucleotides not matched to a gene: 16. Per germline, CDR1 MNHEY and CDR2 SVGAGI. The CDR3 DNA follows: TGTGCCAGCACTATTGGACAGGGGAAGGCTACCGACAATCAGCCCCAGCATTTT. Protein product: CASTIGQGKATDNQPQHF.

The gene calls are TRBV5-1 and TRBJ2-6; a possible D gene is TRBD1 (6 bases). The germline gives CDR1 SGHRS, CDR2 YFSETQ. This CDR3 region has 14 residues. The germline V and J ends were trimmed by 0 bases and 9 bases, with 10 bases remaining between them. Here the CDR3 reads CASSLGGQNNVLTF. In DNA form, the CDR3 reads TGCGCCAGCAGCTTGGGGGGGCAGAACAACGTCCTGACTTTC.

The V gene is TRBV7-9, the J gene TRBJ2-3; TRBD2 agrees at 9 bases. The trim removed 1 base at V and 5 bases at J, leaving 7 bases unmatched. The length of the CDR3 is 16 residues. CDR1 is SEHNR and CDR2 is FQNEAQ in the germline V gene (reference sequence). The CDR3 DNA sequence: TGTGCCAGCAGCTTAGGTGGCGGGAGGGCCGTAGATACGCAGTATTTT. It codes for CASSLGGGRAVDTQYF. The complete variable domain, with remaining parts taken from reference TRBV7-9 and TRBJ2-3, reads DTGVSQNPRHKITKRGQNVTFRCDPISEHNRLYWYRQTLGQGPEFLTYFQNEAQLEKSRLLSDRFSAERPKGSFSTLEIQRTEQGDSAMYLCASSLGGGRAVDTQYFGPGTRLTVL.

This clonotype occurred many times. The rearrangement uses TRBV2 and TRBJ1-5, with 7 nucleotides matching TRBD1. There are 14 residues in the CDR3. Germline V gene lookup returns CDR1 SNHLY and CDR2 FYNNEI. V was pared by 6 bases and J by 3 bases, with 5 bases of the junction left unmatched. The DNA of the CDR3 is TGTGCCAGCAGAGTACAGGGGTTCAATCAGCCCCAGCATTTT. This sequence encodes CASRVQGFNQPQHF.

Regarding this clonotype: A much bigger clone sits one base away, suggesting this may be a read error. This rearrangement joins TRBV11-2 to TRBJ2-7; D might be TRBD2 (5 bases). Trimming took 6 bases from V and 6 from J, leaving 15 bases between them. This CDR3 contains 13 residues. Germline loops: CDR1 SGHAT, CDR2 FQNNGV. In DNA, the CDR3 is TGTGCCAGCAGGGACTTGAAGAACTTCGAGCAGTACTTC. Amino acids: CASRDLKNFEQYF.

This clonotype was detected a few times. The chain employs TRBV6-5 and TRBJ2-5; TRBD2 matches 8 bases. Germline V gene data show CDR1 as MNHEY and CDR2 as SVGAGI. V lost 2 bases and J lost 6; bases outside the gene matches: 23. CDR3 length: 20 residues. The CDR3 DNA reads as TGTGCCAGCAGTTACCCCCTCGGAGATAGCGGGACGCTCGAATGGAAGACCCAGTACTTC. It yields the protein CASSYPLGDSGTLEWKTQYF.

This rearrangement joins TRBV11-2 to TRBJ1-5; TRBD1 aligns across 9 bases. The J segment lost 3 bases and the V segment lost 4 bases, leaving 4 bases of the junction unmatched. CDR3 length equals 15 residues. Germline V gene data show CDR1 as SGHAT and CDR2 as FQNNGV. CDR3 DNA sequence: TGTGCCAGCAGCTGGACAGGGGCCATCAATCAGCCCCAGCATTTT. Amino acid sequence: CASSWTGAINQPQHF.

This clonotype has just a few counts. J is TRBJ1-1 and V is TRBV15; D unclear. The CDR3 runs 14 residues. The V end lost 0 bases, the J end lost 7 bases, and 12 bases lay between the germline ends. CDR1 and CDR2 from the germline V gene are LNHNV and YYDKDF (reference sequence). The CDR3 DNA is TGTGCCACCAGCAGAGATCTGGAGGGCAGTGAAGCTTTCTTT. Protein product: CATSRDLEGSEAFF.

The CDR3 DNA is TGTGCCAGCAGCTTGAGCGCCAGGGCGCATACTGAAGCTTTCTTT. As protein: CASSLSARAHTEAFF. The V gene is TRBV5-5, the J gene TRBJ1-1; TRBD1 might be the D (5 bases). Trimming removed 1 base at V and 5 bases at J, with 15 bases between. Germline lookup yields CDR1 SGHKS and CDR2 YYEKEE (reference sequence). The CDR3 has 15 residues.

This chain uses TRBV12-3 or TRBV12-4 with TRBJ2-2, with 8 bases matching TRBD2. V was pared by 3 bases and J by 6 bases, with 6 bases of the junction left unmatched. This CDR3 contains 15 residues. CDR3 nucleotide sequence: TGTGCCAGCAGTTTCTTCGGGAGGGCCCCCGGGGAGCTGTTTTTT. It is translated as CASSFFGRAPGELFF.

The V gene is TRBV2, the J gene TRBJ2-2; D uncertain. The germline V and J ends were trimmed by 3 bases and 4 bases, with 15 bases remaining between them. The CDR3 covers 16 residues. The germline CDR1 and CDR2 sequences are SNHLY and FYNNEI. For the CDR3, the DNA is TGTGCCAGCAGTGAGGTCCCAGGTCGTGCCACCGGGGAGCTGTTTTTT. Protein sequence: CASSEVPGRATGELFF.

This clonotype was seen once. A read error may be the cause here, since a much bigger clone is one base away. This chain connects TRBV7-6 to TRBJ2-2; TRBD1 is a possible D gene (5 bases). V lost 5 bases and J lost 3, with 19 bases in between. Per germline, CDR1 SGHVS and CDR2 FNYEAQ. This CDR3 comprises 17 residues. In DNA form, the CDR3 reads TGTGCCAGCAGCGCCGATGTGGGAAGGGGATACACCGGGGAGCTGTTTTTT. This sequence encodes CASSADVGRGYTGELFF.

In DNA form, the CDR3 reads TGCGCCAGCAGCCAGGAGACAGGGGGCCTTGGAAACACCATATATTTT. Amino acid sequence: CASSQETGGLGNTIYF. The J gene is TRBJ1-3, the V gene TRBV4-1; 10 nucleotides align to TRBD1. The V segment lost 3 bases and the J segment 3 bases; nucleotides outside the gene matches: 5. CDR3 length equals 16 residues. CDR1 MGHRA and CDR2 YSYEKL come from the germline V gene.

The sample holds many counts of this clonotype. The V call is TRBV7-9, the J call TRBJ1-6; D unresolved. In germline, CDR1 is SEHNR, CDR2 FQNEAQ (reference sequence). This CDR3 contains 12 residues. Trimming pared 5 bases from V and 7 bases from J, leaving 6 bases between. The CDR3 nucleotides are TGTGCCAGCAGCGCCCTCAATTCACCCCTCCACTTT. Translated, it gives CASSALNSPLHF.